Reported below is one T cell receptor beta chain. Profiling relied on immunoSEQ multiplex PCR, and the TCRdb table lists in-frame clones only, not all of them. The sample includes over 250,000 clones, approximately 86% of them seen just once. The data are from a study of blood T cell repertoires in COVID-19. The sequencing input was PBMCs or T cells enriched from blood (not recorded which). The origin of this receptor is a woman between 18 and 29 years old who had recovered from COVID-19.

CDR3 sequence reads: CASQDRFFNQPQHF. CDR3 nucleotide sequence: TGTGCCAGTCAGGACAGGTTCTTCAATCAGCCCCAGCATTTT. The chain links TRBV19 to TRBJ1-5; 7 nucleotides agree with TRBD1. J gave up 3 bases and V 8 bases, and 7 bases lay outside the gene matches. CDR1 and CDR2 (germline): LNHDA, SQIVND (reference sequence). This CDR3 has 14 amino acids.